The next 32 T cell receptor beta chains were all read from a single sample in a study of cytomegalovirus exposure and HLA in healthy donors. Generated by immunoSEQ multiplex PCR, the TCRdb table keeps only in-frame clones and is missing some. Of under 85,000 clones in the sample, around 94% were seen once. The sample consisted of PBMCs. These receptors came from a woman aged 18 to 35 in good health and CMV-seronegative.

CDR3 coding DNA: TGTGCCAGCAGTGAGGAGATGGCCGGCGAAAAACTGTTTTTT. Amino acids: CASSEEMAGEKLFF. The rearrangement joins TRBV2 to TRBJ1-4; D gene uncertain. V lost 3 bases and J 8 bases, leaving 13 bases between the germline ends. Germline V gene lookup returns CDR1 SNHLY and CDR2 FYNNEI. CDR3 length: 14 residues. Based on the CDR3 plus reference TRBV2 and TRBJ1-4, the full variable domain is EPEVTQTPSHQVTQMGQEVILRCVPISNHLYFYWYRQILGQKVEFLVSFYNNEISEKSEIFDDQFSVERPDGSNFTLKIRSTKLEDSAMYFCASSEEMAGEKLFFGSGTQLSVL.

This chain joins TRBV11-2 and TRBJ2-7; no definite D call. V lost 3 bases to trimming and J lost 2 bases, with 14 bases between them. This CDR3 has 15 residues. Germline assignment: CDR1 SGHAT and CDR2 FQNNGV. CDR3 sequence (DNA): TGTGCCAGCAGCTTCTCCCCAGACTCCACCTACGAGCAGTACTTC. This codes for CASSFSPDSTYEQYF.

The chain is built from TRBV11-3 and TRBJ2-7; a possible D gene is TRBD1 (6 bases). Germline CDR1 reads SGHNT; CDR2 reads YENEEA. V was shortened by 4 bases and J by 2 bases, with 21 bases between the two germline ends. The CDR3 sequence is 17 residues long. CDR3: CASSSFHRDTKAYEQYF. Written as DNA, the CDR3 is TGTGCCAGCAGCTCGTTCCACCGGGACACAAAGGCCTACGAGCAGTACTTC.

The chain recombines TRBV30 with TRBJ2-3; no definite D call. Germline CDR1 is GTSNPN and CDR2 is SVGIG (reference sequence). The length of the CDR3 is 13 residues. The V end was cut by 4 bases, the J end by 7 bases, with 15 bases between. The CDR3 region is CAWNPGFENTQYF. CDR3 in DNA: TGTGCCTGGAATCCGGGTTTCGAGAATACGCAGTATTTT.

The V gene is TRBV6-4, the J gene TRBJ2-7; 8 nucleotides line up with TRBD2. Per the germline V gene, CDR1 is MRHNA and CDR2 is SNTAGT. The CDR3 runs to 16 residues. Losses at the gene ends were 5 bases for V and 3 bases for J; bases not matched to a gene: 12. As DNA, the CDR3 is TGTGCCAGCAGTCCATCCCCCGGGACTAGTATCTACGAGCAGTACTTC. This gives the protein CASSPSPGTSIYEQYF.

The CDR3: CASSLGTGYEQYF. The CDR3, as DNA: TGTGCCAGCAGCTTGGGGACAGGTTACGAGCAGTACTTC. The rearrangement uses TRBV7-6 and TRBJ2-7; 8 bases are a match to TRBD1. There are 13 residues in the CDR3. Germline CDR1 reads SGHVS; CDR2 reads FNYEAQ. After removal of 3 bases from V and 4 bases from J, the junction contained 2 bases not matched to a gene.

The rearrangement joins TRBV7-2 to TRBJ2-1; 7 bases are a match to TRBD2. The CDR3 runs 14 residues. V lost 5 bases, J lost 3 bases, and 4 bases stayed unmatched. Germline V lookup: CDR1 SGHTA, CDR2 FQGNSA. CDR3 sequence (DNA): TGTGCCAGCAGCGGTGAGCGGGACTACAATGAGCAGTTCTTC. As protein: CASSGERDYNEQFF.

This clone turned up a few times. The gene calls are TRBV10-3 and TRBJ2-1; 9 bases align to TRBD2. The CDR3 has 14 amino acids. Germline CDR1 and CDR2: ENHRY and SYGVKD. V was pared by 10 bases and J by 6 bases, with 10 bases of the junction left unmatched. The CDR3 is CATASGRSGNEQFF. CDR3 sequence (DNA): TGTGCCACCGCCAGCGGGAGGTCTGGCAATGAGCAGTTCTTC.

The chain recombines TRBV15 with TRBJ2-1, with 10 bases fitting TRBD2. The CDR3 covers 18 residues. The trim removed 0 bases at V and 1 base at J, leaving 6 bases unmatched. Germline-derived CDR1 and CDR2 are LNHNV and YYDKDF (reference sequence). The CDR3 region is CATSRDLQRGGSYNEQFF. For the CDR3, the DNA is TGTGCCACCAGCAGAGATTTGCAGCGGGGGGGATCCTACAATGAGCAGTTCTTC.

The chain employs TRBV4-3 and TRBJ2-5; 9 positions match TRBD1. The J call is in doubt because the DNA end fits TRBJ2-7 better. The CDR3 totals 16 residues. Per the germline V gene, CDR1 is LGHNA and CDR2 is YSLEER. The CDR3 nucleotides read TGCGCCAGCAGCCAAGAAGAGGGACAGGGCGGGTACGAGCAGTACTTC. This translates into CASSQEEGQGGYEQYF.

V usage is TRBV7-9 and J usage is TRBJ2-3, with 8 bases matching TRBD1. CDR3 length: 16 residues. Germline V lookup: CDR1 SEHNR, CDR2 FQNEAQ (reference sequence). The V gene end was trimmed by 7 bases and the J gene end by 2 bases; junction bases not matched to a gene: 11. The CDR3 spells CASTLIRTGFTDTQYF. The CDR3 DNA is TGTGCCAGCACCCTCATTAGGACAGGGTTCACAGATACGCAGTATTTT.

The V call is TRBV4-1, the J call TRBJ2-3; D uncertain. The germline gives CDR1 MGHRA, CDR2 YSYEKL. The CDR3 loop spans 15 amino acids. The V end lost 4 bases, the J end lost 3 bases, and 14 bases lay between the germline ends. This CDR3 is CASSPGTGGTDTQYF. The DNA of the CDR3 is TGCGCCAGCAGCCCAGGTACCGGTGGAACAGATACGCAGTATTTT.

The rearrangement joins TRBV30 to TRBJ2-1; 16 nucleotides align to TRBD2. Germline V gene sequence: CDR1 GTSNPN, CDR2 SVGIG (reference sequence). V shed 2 bases, J shed 8 bases, and the junction held 9 bases outside the gene matches. The CDR3 loop spans 17 amino acids. The CDR3 sequence: CAWSSGTSGGAWDEQFF. In DNA, the CDR3 is TGTGCCTGGAGTTCCGGGACTAGCGGGGGGGCCTGGGATGAGCAGTTCTTC.

The chain recombines TRBV5-4 with TRBJ1-1; TRBD1 matches at 10 bases. Germline CDR1 and CDR2: SGHNT and YYREEE (reference sequence). V lost 3 bases, J lost 10 bases, and 3 bases stayed unmatched. CDR3 length: 12 amino acids. The DNA for the CDR3 is TGTGCCAGCAGCTCGGACAGGGGGGGAGCTTTCTTT. This gives the protein CASSSDRGGAFF.

This rearrangement joins TRBV6-1 to TRBJ1-1; TRBD1 is a possible D gene (6 bases). Trimming stripped 8 bases from V and 13 bases from J, with 23 bases between. The CDR3 extends over 13 amino acids. Germline-derived CDR1 and CDR2 are MNHNS and SASEGT. This CDR3 reads CASQQGEVSWCFF. The CDR3 DNA sequence: TGTGCCAGCCAACAGGGCGAGGTTTCCTGGTGTTTCTTT.

This clone appeared a single time. This chain joins TRBV12-5 and TRBJ1-3, with unresolved D. Germline CDR1 LGHNT, CDR2 FRNRAP. The length of the CDR3 is 12 residues. Trimming removed 1 base at V and 7 bases at J, with 5 bases between. The CDR3 sequence: CASGLARNTIYF. The CDR3 region has the DNA TGTGCTAGTGGTTTGGCGAGGAACACCATATATTTT.

This clone has just one count. The chain recombines TRBV10-1 with TRBJ2-7, with 7 bases aligning to TRBD1. This CDR3 is built from 13 residues. CDR1 and CDR2 (germline): WNHNN, SYGVQD (reference sequence). V trimming: 4 bases; J trimming: 5 bases; junction bases outside the gene matches: 5. DNA for the CDR3: TGCGCCAGCAGTGTAGACAGGGAGCACGAGCAGTACTTC. This gives the protein CASSVDREHEQYF.

This clone was detected only a few times. The chain recombines TRBV5-4 with TRBJ2-1, with 8 positions matching TRBD2. The V gene's germline CDR1 is SGHNT and CDR2 YYREEE (reference sequence). The CDR3 length is 13 residues. V dropped 7 bases and J dropped 9; count of bases not matched to a gene: 9. The CDR3 region is CASGVSGNIEQFF. The CDR3 nucleotides read TGTGCCAGCGGAGTTAGCGGGAATATTGAGCAGTTCTTC.

The V and J genes are TRBV2 and TRBJ2-3, with TRBD2 matching over 8 bases. J lost 0 bases, V lost 5 bases, and 7 bases had no gene match. CDR3 length: 16 residues. Germline V lookup: CDR1 SNHLY, CDR2 FYNNEI. CDR3 residues: CASSSLAGRSTDTQYF. The DNA of the CDR3 is TGTGCCAGCAGTAGCCTAGCGGGCAGAAGCACAGATACGCAGTATTTT.

The chain has TRBV18 and TRBJ1-1, with a tentative D call TRBD1 (6 bases). V gave up 5 bases and J gave up 6 bases, with 19 bases separating them. The CDR3 contains 15 residues. Germline CDR1 is KGHSH and CDR2 is LQKENI. CDR3 residues: CASSLTGLSGAEAFF. The DNA for the CDR3 is TGTGCCAGCTCATTGACAGGTCTTTCCGGGGCTGAAGCTTTCTTT.

The chain couples TRBV27 to TRBJ2-5; 8 positions agree with TRBD1. The V and J ends lost 4 bases and 5 bases, in that order; junction bases with no gene match: 12. CDR1 is MNHEY and CDR2 is SMNVEV in the germline V gene (reference sequence). The CDR3 extends over 16 amino acids. In nucleotides, the CDR3 is TGTGCCAGCAGTTACTCGCCGGGACAGGCGATGGAGACCCAGTACTTC. Residues: CASSYSPGQAMETQYF.

The chain is built from TRBV30 and TRBJ1-2; no definite D call. V lost 0 bases, J lost 2 bases, and 7 bases lay in between. The CDR3 runs to 13 residues. From germline, CDR1 is GTSNPN and CDR2 SVGIG (reference sequence). CDR3 DNA: TGTGCCTGGAGTGTACTTAGAAACTATGGCTACACCTTC. Amino acids: CAWSVLRNYGYTF.

The CDR3 DNA sequence: TGTGCCAGCAGCTCCTCCGGGACAGGGGCACAAGAGACCCAGTACTTC. Translation gives CASSSSGTGAQETQYF. This sequence joins TRBV11-3 and TRBJ2-5; TRBD1 matches at 10 bases. CDR1 and CDR2 from the germline V gene are SGHNT and YENEEA. CDR3 length: 16 amino acids. Trimming removed 4 bases from V and 2 bases from J; junction bases left unmatched: 7.

V is TRBV9 and J is TRBJ2-5; TRBD1 might be the D (5 bases). V lost 0 bases to trimming and J lost 7 bases, with 22 bases between them. Germline V gives CDR1 SGDLS, CDR2 YYNGEE. This CDR3 is built from 17 residues. This CDR3 reads CASSVGEGTGPSGTQYF. CDR3 sequence (DNA): TGTGCCAGCAGCGTAGGCGAAGGTACAGGCCCTTCCGGGACCCAGTACTTC.

This clone showed up just once. This chain links TRBV28 with TRBJ2-5, with 8 bases matching TRBD1. The CDR3 has 15 amino acids. Unmatched junction bases numbered 7, after V lost 2 bases and J lost 5 bases. The germline V gene has CDR1 MDHEN and CDR2 SYDVKM. The CDR3 protein is CASSLKTGDVETQYF. The CDR3 coding sequence is TGTGCCAGCAGTTTAAAGACAGGGGATGTGGAGACCCAGTACTTC.

This sequence joins TRBV18 and TRBJ1-1, with D tentatively TRBD1 (5 bases). The CDR3 runs 16 residues. Trimming stripped 0 bases from V and 0 bases from J, with 11 bases between. CDR1 is KGHSH, CDR2 LQKENI, per germline. The DNA for the CDR3 is TGTGCCAGCTCACCACCCAGGGATCTTATGAACACTGAAGCTTTCTTT. It encodes CASSPPRDLMNTEAFF.

V gene TRBV6-5 combines with J gene TRBJ1-2; the match to TRBD1 covers 10 bases. This CDR3 contains 15 residues. Germline values: CDR1 MNHEY, CDR2 SVGAGI. Germline trimming cut 6 bases from V and 6 bases from J; bases unmatched to any gene: 10. The CDR3 loop reads CASSRGDRGRNGYTF. CDR3 sequence (DNA): TGTGCCAGCAGCCGAGGCGACAGGGGGCGAAATGGCTACACCTTC.

V and J are TRBV11-2 and TRBJ1-4, with TRBD1 matching 9 bases. This CDR3 contains 16 residues. V was pared by 4 bases and J by 8 bases, with 11 bases of the junction left unmatched. Germline loops: CDR1 SGHAT, CDR2 FQNNGV. DNA of the CDR3: TGTGCCAGCAGCTCGTACAGGGGGCCGCGCACGGAAAAACTGTTTTTT. It specifies CASSSYRGPRTEKLFF. Drawing the rest from reference TRBV11-2 and TRBJ1-4, the complete variable domain is EAGVAQSPRYKIIEKRQSVAFWCNPISGHATLYWYQQILGQGPKLLIQFQNNGVVDDSQLPKDRFSAERLKGVDSTLKIQPAKLEDSAVYLCASSSYRGPRTEKLFFGSGTQLSVL.

The V and J genes are TRBV2 and TRBJ1-2, with 7 positions matching TRBD1. V shed 6 bases, J shed 7 bases, and the junction held 11 bases outside the gene matches. The CDR3 is 14 residues long. The germline V gene encodes CDR1 SNHLY and CDR2 FYNNEI. CDR3 region: CASSGPGQRIGYTF. As DNA, the CDR3 is TGTGCCAGCAGCGGACCGGGACAGAGGATTGGCTACACCTTC.

J is TRBJ2-1 and V is TRBV19; 15 bases fit TRBD2. The CDR3 loop spans 19 amino acids. V was pared by 2 bases and J by 4 bases, with 9 bases of the junction left unmatched. In germline, CDR1 is LNHDA, CDR2 SQIVND (reference sequence). CDR3 coding DNA: TGTGCCAGTAGTATATCGCCGGGACTAGCGGGAGGTGGGTACAATGAGCAGTTCTTC. This gives the protein CASSISPGLAGGGYNEQFF.

CDR3 coding DNA: TGTGCCAGTAGTATGGTGGTTGGTCAGGGATATGGCTACACCTTC. It encodes CASSMVVGQGYGYTF. The chain has TRBV19 and TRBJ1-2; maybe TRBD1 (5 bases). This CDR3 contains 15 residues. V shed 3 bases and J shed 5 bases, with 16 bases lying between them. From germline, CDR1 is LNHDA and CDR2 SQIVND (reference sequence).

V and J are TRBV27 and TRBJ2-3; 10 bases are shared with TRBD1. Trimming took 5 bases from V and 3 from J; bases not matched to a gene: 5. This CDR3 is built from 15 residues. Per germline, CDR1 MNHEY and CDR2 SMNVEV (reference sequence). CDR3 sequence: CASSGGQGYTDTQYF. The CDR3 DNA reads as TGTGCCAGCAGTGGGGGACAGGGGTATACAGATACGCAGTATTTT.